Each of the 6 T cell receptor beta chains below was sequenced from the same sample in a study of T-cell reconstitution after alpha-beta-depleted transplantation in children. Unique molecular identifiers were used in preparing the TCRbeta library. Each CDR3 protein is one row after TCRdb ran MiXCR on the PCR reads. This table has hundreds of thousands of distinct CDR3 sequences, roughly 8.2% appearing once. Material: PBMCs, mostly from graft donor cells, obtained 180 days after TCRalphabeta/CD19-depleted stem cell transplant. All receptors come from a male patient aged 5 to 17 who had a stem cell transplant for acute lymphoblastic leukemia, so the T cells may come from the graft donor.

In this sample, this clonotype turned up many times. CDR3 DNA: TGCGCCAGCAGCATCACAGGGGGTGGTGGTGAGCAGTTCTTC. Encoded protein: CASSITGGGGEQFF. The rearrangement uses TRBV4-3 and TRBJ2-1; TRBD1 agrees at 8 bases. The CDR3 sequence is 14 residues long. CDR1 and CDR2 (germline): LGHNA, YSLEER. After removal of 5 bases from V and 9 bases from J, the junction contained 9 bases not matched to a gene.

The table lists this clonotype with many counts. DNA for the CDR3: TGCGCCAGCAGCCAAGGACAGACAGCAACTAATGAAAAACTGTTTTTT. This encodes CASSQGQTATNEKLFF. This sequence joins TRBV4-3 and TRBJ1-4; maybe TRBD1 (5 bases). Germline values: CDR1 LGHNA, CDR2 YSLEER. The CDR3 consists of 16 residues. Trimming took off 1 base at V and 0 bases at J, with 9 bases between the two ends.

This clonotype occurred many times. V usage is TRBV5-1 and J usage is TRBJ2-1; D tentatively reads TRBD1 or TRBD2 (5 bases each). Germline V lookup: CDR1 SGHRS, CDR2 YFSETQ. The V gene lost 4 bases and the J gene lost 2 bases, with 7 bases spanning the gap. CDR3 length equals 13 residues. CDR3 sequence reads: CASSGDPYNEQFF. CDR3 DNA sequence: TGCGCCAGCAGCGGGGACCCCTACAATGAGCAGTTCTTC.

The table lists this clonotype with many counts. The V call is TRBV5-5, the J call TRBJ2-5; tentative D call: TRBD2 (6 bases). Trimming stripped 0 bases from V and 7 bases from J, with 16 bases between. The germline V gene encodes CDR1 SGHKS and CDR2 YYEKEE (reference sequence). CDR3 length: 15 amino acids. CDR3 nucleotide sequence: TGTGCCAGCAGCTTGGAAATCGGGCAGGGAGGGACCCAGTACTTC. Translated, it gives CASSLEIGQGGTQYF.

This clonotype was counted at least ten times. The CDR3 DNA reads as TGCAGTGCTAGAGATTTACGGGTCAGCTCCTACGAGCAGTACTTC. It codes for CSARDLRVSSYEQYF. V is TRBV20-1 and J is TRBJ2-7; no clear D gene. Germline loops: CDR1 DFQATT, CDR2 SNEGSKA (reference sequence). The V end lost 0 bases, the J end lost 0 bases, and 12 bases lay between the germline ends. This CDR3 contains 15 residues.

This clonotype was counted between two and nine times. The chain uses TRBV6-2 or TRBV6-3 and TRBJ2-3; 9 positions agree with TRBD2. CDR1 MNHEY and CDR2 SVGEGT come from the germline V gene. The V and J ends lost 3 bases and 0 bases, in that order; junction bases with no gene match: 10. This CDR3 has 18 amino acids. The CDR3 DNA reads as TGTGCCAGCAGTTATTCCACCTCTAGCGGGGACAGCACAGATACGCAGTATTTT. It encodes CASSYSTSSGDSTDTQYF.